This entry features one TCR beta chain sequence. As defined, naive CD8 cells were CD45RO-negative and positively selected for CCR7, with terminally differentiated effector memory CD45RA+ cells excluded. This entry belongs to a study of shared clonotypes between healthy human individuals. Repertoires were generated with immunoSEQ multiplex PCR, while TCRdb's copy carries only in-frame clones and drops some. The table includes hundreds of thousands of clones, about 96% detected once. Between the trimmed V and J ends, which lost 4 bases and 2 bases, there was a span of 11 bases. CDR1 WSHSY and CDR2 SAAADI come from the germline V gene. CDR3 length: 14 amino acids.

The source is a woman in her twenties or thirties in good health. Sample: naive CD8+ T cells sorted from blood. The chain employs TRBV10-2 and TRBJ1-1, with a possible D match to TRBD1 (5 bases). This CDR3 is CASSGTGANTEAFF. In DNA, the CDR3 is TGCGCCAGCAGTGGGACTGGGGCTAACACTGAAGCTTTCTTT.